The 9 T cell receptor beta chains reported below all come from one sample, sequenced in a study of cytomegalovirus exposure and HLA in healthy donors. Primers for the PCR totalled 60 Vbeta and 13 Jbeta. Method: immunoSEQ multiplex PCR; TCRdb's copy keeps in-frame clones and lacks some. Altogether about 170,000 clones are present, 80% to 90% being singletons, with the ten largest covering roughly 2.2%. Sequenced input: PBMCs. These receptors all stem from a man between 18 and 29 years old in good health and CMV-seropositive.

The CDR3: CASSQLSDTQYF. CDR3 sequence (DNA): TGTGCCAGCAGCCAACTCTCAGATACGCAGTATTTT. This chain links TRBV14 with TRBJ2-3; D gene uncertain. The length of the CDR3 is 12 residues. Deletions cut 2 bases from V and 4 bases from J, with 4 bases between. CDR1 SGHDN and CDR2 FVKESK come from the germline V gene. Looking up the rest from reference TRBV14 and TRBJ2-3 gives the full variable domain: EAGVTQFPSHSVIEKGQTVTLRCDPISGHDNLYWYRRVMGKEIKFLLHFVKESKQDESGMPNNRFLAERTGGTYSTLKVQPAELEDSGVYFCASSQLSDTQYFGPGTRLTVL.

Written as DNA, the CDR3 is TGTGCCAGCAGACAGGACAGAAACCTCTACAATGAGCAGTTCTTC. Protein sequence: CASRQDRNLYNEQFF. The chain combines TRBV5-4 with TRBJ2-1; TRBD1 is a possible D gene (6 bases). The CDR3 has 15 residues. V lost 5 bases to trimming and J lost 3 bases, with 15 bases between them. The germline V gene has CDR1 SGHNT and CDR2 YYREEE (reference sequence).

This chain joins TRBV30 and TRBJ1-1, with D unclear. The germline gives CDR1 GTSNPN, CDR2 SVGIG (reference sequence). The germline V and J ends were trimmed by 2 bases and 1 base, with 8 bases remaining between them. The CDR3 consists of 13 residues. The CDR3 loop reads CAWSPLANTEAFF. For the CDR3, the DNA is TGTGCCTGGAGTCCCCTGGCGAACACTGAAGCTTTCTTT.

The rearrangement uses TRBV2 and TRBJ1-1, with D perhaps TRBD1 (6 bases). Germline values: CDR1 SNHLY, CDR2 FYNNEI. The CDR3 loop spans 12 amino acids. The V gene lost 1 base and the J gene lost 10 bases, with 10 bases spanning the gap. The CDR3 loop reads CASSEGGRAAFF. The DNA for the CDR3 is TGTGCCAGCAGTGAAGGGGGGCGTGCAGCTTTCTTT.

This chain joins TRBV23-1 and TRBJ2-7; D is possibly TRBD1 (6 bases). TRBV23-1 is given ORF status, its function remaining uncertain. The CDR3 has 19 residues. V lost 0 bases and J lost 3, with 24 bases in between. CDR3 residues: CASSQSGALPGPRDYEQYF. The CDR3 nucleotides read TGCGCCAGCAGTCAATCGGGGGCGTTACCGGGACCCAGGGACTACGAGCAGTACTTC.

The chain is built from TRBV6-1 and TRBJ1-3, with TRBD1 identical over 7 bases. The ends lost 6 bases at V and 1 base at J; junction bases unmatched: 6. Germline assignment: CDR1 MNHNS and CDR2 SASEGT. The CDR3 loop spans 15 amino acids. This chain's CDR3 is CASSQQGLSGNTIYF. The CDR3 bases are TGTGCCAGCAGCCAACAGGGGCTATCTGGAAACACCATATATTTT.

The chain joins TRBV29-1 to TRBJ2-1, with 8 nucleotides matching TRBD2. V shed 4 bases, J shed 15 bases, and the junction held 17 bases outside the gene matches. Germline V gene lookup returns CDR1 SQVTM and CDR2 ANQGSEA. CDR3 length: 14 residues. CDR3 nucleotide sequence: TGCAGCGTTGGGGGAGCGGGGGCGCGTTCGTGGCCGTTCTTC. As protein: CSVGGAGARSWPFF.

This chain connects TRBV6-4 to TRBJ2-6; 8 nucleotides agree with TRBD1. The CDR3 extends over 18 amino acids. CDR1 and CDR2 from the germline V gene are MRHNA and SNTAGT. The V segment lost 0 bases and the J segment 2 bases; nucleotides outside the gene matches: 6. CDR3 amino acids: CASSDSPQGATGANVLTF. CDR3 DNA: TGTGCCAGCAGTGACTCGCCTCAGGGGGCAACTGGGGCCAACGTCCTGACTTTC.

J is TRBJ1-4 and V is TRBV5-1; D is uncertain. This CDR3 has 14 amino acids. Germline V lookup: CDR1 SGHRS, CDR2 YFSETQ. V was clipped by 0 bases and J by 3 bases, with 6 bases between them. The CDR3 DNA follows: TGCGCCAGCAGCTTGGGGCAGGCTAATGAAAAACTGTTTTTT. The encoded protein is CASSLGQANEKLFF.